A single T cell receptor (beta chain) is shown here with its context. The antigen remains unidentified. These data originate in a study of shared clonotypes between healthy human individuals. Across the whole study: Researchers assigned three CD4 naive, three CD4 memory, two CD8 naive and one CD8 memory plate to each donor. General study findings and limits: Rarefaction analysis demonstrated incomplete sorted-subset sequencing notwithstanding large depth.

CD45RO-negative cells were positively selected for CCR7, leaving out terminally differentiated effector memory CD45RA+ cells. The deep-level immunoSEQ assay was used. Original analysis: Filtering differed since immunoSEQ provided only junctions, with no quality scores. Produced via immunoSEQ multiplex PCR; TCRdb's table is partial and in-frame only. V and J calls and clone size are those listed in that table; D and trimming were worked out from the DNA. This table holds some 2 million clones, approximately 94% found once. Per the germline V gene, CDR1 is LNHDA and CDR2 is SQIVND (reference sequence). The CDR3 totals 13 residues. Losses at the gene ends were 3 bases for V and 6 bases for J; bases not matched to a gene: 3.

V gene TRBV19 combines with J gene TRBJ2-7; 9 bases line up with TRBD2. Sample: naive CD8+ T cells sorted from blood. The receptor's source is a man aged 18-30 years in good health. CDR3 sequence reads: CASSMLAGSEQYF. As DNA, the CDR3 is TGTGCCAGTAGTATGCTAGCGGGGAGCGAGCAGTACTTC.